Below, 26 T cell receptor beta chains from the same sample are listed, as sequenced in a study of vaccination effects on CD4 cells after COVID-19. Assay: immunoSEQ multiplex PCR; the TCRdb copy retains only in-frame clones and omits some. The sample holds some 50,000 clones; about 74% are singletons and the top ten take roughly 8.7%. No antigens are known for them. Isolation of CD4+ T cells took place after 10 days of culture. The sample consisted of CD4+ T cells from PBMCs cultured without peptide, taken before COVID-19 vaccination. Receptors originate from a human donor who had a prior SARS-CoV-2 infection.

The rearrangement links TRBV6-1 to TRBJ1-1, with D perhaps matching TRBD1 (5 bases). Trimming cost V 0 bases and J 4 bases, with 18 bases left between them. This CDR3 is 17 amino acids long. CDR1 and CDR2 (germline): MNHNS, SASEGT. CDR3 bases: TGTGCCAGCAGTGAAGCGCTTCATCGGGGCGCGGGCACTGAAGCTTTCTTT. This gives the protein CASSEALHRGAGTEAFF.

The V and J genes are TRBV11-1 and TRBJ2-1; D is possibly TRBD2 (6 bases). V lost 7 bases and J 2 bases, leaving 15 bases between the germline ends. Germline V gene sequence: CDR1 SGHAT, CDR2 FQDESV (reference sequence). CDR3 size: 15 residues. CDR3 sequence: CASTIIAAPYNEQFF. The CDR3, as DNA: TGTGCCAGCACCATCATAGCGGCGCCCTACAATGAGCAGTTCTTC.

This clone was counted a single time. This chain uses TRBV5-1 with TRBJ2-5, with a tentative D call TRBD2 (6 bases). Looked up from germline, CDR1 is SGHRS and CDR2 is YFSETQ. V lost 3 bases and J 1 base, leaving 10 bases between the germline ends. The length of the CDR3 is 14 residues. This CDR3 reads CASSWGDGQETQYF. The CDR3 DNA sequence: TGCGCCAGCAGCTGGGGGGACGGCCAAGAGACCCAGTACTTC.

The table lists this clone with a count of one. The genes are TRBV7-9 and TRBJ2-7, with D uncertain. Germline V gives CDR1 SEHNR, CDR2 FQNEAQ (reference sequence). This CDR3 is 12 amino acids long. Trimming pared 2 bases from V and 5 bases from J, leaving 7 bases between. The CDR3 here is CASSLSGDEQYF. The CDR3 DNA reads TGTGCCAGCAGCTTATCGGGCGACGAGCAGTACTTC.

The CDR3 here is CASSYPGQTSYEQYF. CDR3 bases: TGTGCCAGCAGTTACCCGGGACAGACCAGCTACGAGCAGTACTTC. This chain uses TRBV6-6 with TRBJ2-7; 7 nucleotides align to TRBD1. The CDR3 is made up of 15 amino acids. Germline CDR1 and CDR2: MNHNY and SVGAGI (reference sequence). Germline trimming cut 2 bases from V and 3 bases from J; bases unmatched to any gene: 7.

The chain recombines TRBV2 with TRBJ2-3; TRBD2 matches 10 bases. The germline CDR1 and CDR2 sequences are SNHLY and FYNNEI. The CDR3 consists of 15 residues. V shed 5 bases, J shed 6 bases, and the junction held 8 bases outside the gene matches. The CDR3 spells CASSPNLAGADTQYF. The DNA of the CDR3 is TGTGCCAGCAGTCCAAATCTAGCGGGAGCCGATACGCAGTATTTT. The full variable domain, its missing parts supplied by reference TRBV2 and TRBJ2-3, is EPEVTQTPSHQVTQMGQEVILRCVPISNHLYFYWYRQILGQKVEFLVSFYNNEISEKSEIFDDQFSVERPDGSNFTLKIRSTKLEDSAMYFCASSPNLAGADTQYFGPGTRLTVL.

This clone is a singleton in its sample. The chain links TRBV27 to TRBJ2-1; perhaps TRBD2 as D (6 bases). Germline lookup yields CDR1 MNHEY and CDR2 SMNVEV (reference sequence). With 3 bases removed from V and 5 bases from J, the gap between germline ends came to 17 bases. The CDR3 sequence is 16 residues long. The CDR3 DNA reads as TGTGCCAGCAGTTTTGCGTCGGGGGAGTCTGACAATGAGCAGTTCTTC. Translated, it gives CASSFASGESDNEQFF.

This sequence joins TRBV11-3 and TRBJ2-1; possible D gene TRBD1, 5 bases. CDR1 is SGHNT and CDR2 is YENEEA in the germline V gene. This CDR3 comprises 17 residues. Trimming shortened V by 0 bases and J by 3 bases, and 15 bases separated the two germline ends. This CDR3 is CASSLDQGGSSYNEQFF. The DNA for the CDR3 is TGTGCCAGCAGCTTAGATCAGGGTGGTAGTAGCTACAATGAGCAGTTCTTC.

The rearrangement uses TRBV7-9 and TRBJ2-1; D may match TRBD1 or TRBD2 (5 bases each). Germline V gene sequence: CDR1 SEHNR, CDR2 FQNEAQ (reference sequence). Trimming cost V 5 bases and J 9 bases, with 8 bases left between them. There are 11 residues in the CDR3. CDR3 region: CASSTRGEQFF. The CDR3 bases are TGTGCCAGCAGCACTAGGGGTGAGCAGTTCTTC.

The rearrangement links TRBV5-6 to TRBJ2-5; the D call may be TRBD1 or TRBD2 (6 bases each). Trimming stripped 1 base from V and 5 bases from J, with 15 bases between. The CDR3 loop spans 15 amino acids. CDR1 SGHDT and CDR2 YYEEEE come from the germline V gene. CDR3 in amino acids: CASSLMGGRGETQYF. In DNA, the CDR3 is TGTGCCAGCAGCTTGATGGGGGGCAGGGGTGAGACCCAGTACTTC. Full variable domain (missing parts from reference TRBV5-6 and TRBJ2-5): DAGVTQSPTHLIKTRGQQVTLRCSPKSGHDTVSWYQQALGQGPQFIFQYYEEEERQRGNFPDRFSGHQFPNYSSELNVNALLLGDSALYLCASSLMGGRGETQYFGPGTRLLVL.

The chain employs TRBV15 and TRBJ2-7; 8 nucleotides match TRBD1. CDR1 and CDR2 (germline): LNHNV, YYDKDF (reference sequence). V was pared by 5 bases and J by 3 bases, with 3 bases of the junction left unmatched. The CDR3 is made up of 13 amino acids. CDR3 sequence reads: CATSWDRHYEQYF. CDR3 nucleotide sequence: TGTGCCACCAGCTGGGACAGGCACTACGAGCAGTACTTC.

This clone was seen more than once but under ten times. The chain links TRBV2 to TRBJ1-1; no firm D call. The V gene's germline CDR1 is SNHLY and CDR2 FYNNEI. The CDR3 contains 13 residues. Trimming stripped 5 bases from V and 0 bases from J, with 7 bases between. Written as DNA, the CDR3 is TGTGCCAGCAGTCTCATTTTGAACACTGAAGCTTTCTTT. Protein sequence: CASSLILNTEAFF.

The rearrangement links TRBV24-1 to TRBJ1-1; TRBD1 aligns across 8 bases. The CDR3 sequence is 13 residues long. The germline V gene encodes CDR1 KGHDR and CDR2 SFDVKD. The V and J ends lost 3 bases and 14 bases, in that order; junction bases with no gene match: 10. CDR3 residues: CATSDADRETLFF. DNA of the CDR3: TGTGCCACCAGTGATGCGGACAGGGAAACGCTGTTCTTT.

The J gene is TRBJ1-6, the V gene TRBV7-6, with 9 bases lining up with TRBD1. J lost 8 bases, V lost 5 bases, and 7 bases had no gene match. The CDR3 runs 15 residues. CDR1 SGHVS and CDR2 FNYEAQ come from the germline V gene. Here the CDR3 DNA reads TGTGCCAGCAGCCTAACCGGGACAGGGTATTCACCCCTCCACTTT. Amino acids: CASSLTGTGYSPLHF.

The chain links TRBV27 to TRBJ2-7; 8 positions match TRBD2. The V segment lost 1 base and the J segment 3 bases; nucleotides outside the gene matches: 8. Germline V gene data show CDR1 as MNHEY and CDR2 as SMNVEV (reference sequence). CDR3 size: 16 residues. Here the CDR3 reads CASSLYPGGAGYEQYF. As DNA, the CDR3 is TGTGCCAGCAGTTTATATCCCGGGGGGGCGGGCTACGAGCAGTACTTC.

The chain is built from TRBV30 and TRBJ2-7, with 11 bases identical to TRBD2. Losses at the gene ends were 2 bases for V and 8 bases for J; bases not matched to a gene: 5. The CDR3 loop spans 13 amino acids. Germline CDR1 GTSNPN, CDR2 SVGIG (reference sequence). This CDR3 reads CAWSRASGGKQYF. CDR3 nucleotide sequence: TGTGCCTGGAGTAGGGCTAGCGGGGGGAAGCAGTACTTC.

J is TRBJ2-1 and V is TRBV12-3 or TRBV12-4, with a possible D match to TRBD1 (5 bases). The CDR3 has 13 amino acids. The V end lost 2 bases, the J end lost 15 bases, and 17 bases lay between the germline ends. CDR3: CASSLKGSGYRFF. Here the CDR3 DNA reads TGTGCCAGCAGTTTAAAGGGGTCTGGGTACCGGTTCTTC.

This chain's CDR3 is CASSLGLPNYGYTF. In DNA, the CDR3 is TGCGCCAGCAGCTTAGGGTTACCGAACTATGGCTACACCTTC. This chain joins TRBV5-1 and TRBJ1-2; no firm D call. The V and J ends lost 2 bases and 2 bases respectively, with 10 bases between them. The CDR3 runs to 14 residues. Germline loops: CDR1 SGHRS, CDR2 YFSETQ.

The chain uses TRBV12-3 or TRBV12-4 and TRBJ2-1; D is unresolved. V lost 3 bases to trimming and J lost 15 bases, with 15 bases between them. This CDR3 has 12 residues. CDR3 protein: CASSFPSSRRFF. The CDR3 bases are TGTGCCAGCAGTTTCCCATCGAGCCGGCGGTTCTTC.

The rearrangement joins TRBV7-8 to TRBJ1-2; possibly TRBD1 for D (5 bases). The V gene's germline CDR1 is SGHVS and CDR2 FQNEAQ. V dropped 3 bases and J dropped 3 bases, with 14 bases sitting between them. This CDR3 contains 15 residues. CDR3 coding DNA: TGTGCCAGCAGCTTCGCCCGGGGGGGGGACTATGGCTACACCTTC. Amino acid sequence: CASSFARGGDYGYTF.

This clone was counted only a few times. V and J are TRBV3-1 (or the pseudogene TRBV3-2) and TRBJ2-3; 7 bases agree with TRBD1. In germline, CDR1 is LGHDT, CDR2 YNNKEL (reference sequence). J lost 6 bases, V lost 4 bases, and 10 bases had no gene match. The CDR3 has 15 residues. The CDR3 is CASSRLDRVGDTQYF. CDR3 DNA sequence: TGTGCCAGCAGCCGCCTCGACAGGGTGGGGGATACGCAGTATTTT.

The rearrangement uses TRBV7-9 and TRBJ1-2; 7 nucleotides match TRBD1. The CDR3 length is 15 residues. J was trimmed by 4 bases and V by 5 bases; bases with no gene match: 10. CDR1 and CDR2 (germline): SEHNR, FQNEAQ (reference sequence). CDR3 in DNA: TGTGCCAGCAGCCCCAGCGGTGACAGGGCCTATGGCTACACCTTC. This codes for CASSPSGDRAYGYTF. Using reference TRBV7-9 and TRBJ1-2 for the parts outside the CDR3, the full variable domain is DTGVSQNPRHKITKRGQNVTFRCDPISEHNRLYWYRQTLGQGPEFLTYFQNEAQLEKSRLLSDRFSAERPKGSFSTLEIQRTEQGDSAMYLCASSPSGDRAYGYTFGSGTRLTVV.

The chain uses TRBV30 and TRBJ1-5, with D possibly being TRBD1 (5 bases). V was pared by 5 bases and J by 5 bases, with 13 bases between. Germline assignment: CDR1 GTSNPN and CDR2 SVGIG (reference sequence). CDR3 length: 13 amino acids. The DNA of the CDR3 is TGTGCCTGGTATGGGGGAGAGGATCAGCCCCAGCATTTT. Protein: CAWYGGEDQPQHF.

This clone was recorded once. J is TRBJ2-7 and V is TRBV15, with D hard to call. Germline V CDR1 and CDR2: LNHNV, YYDKDF (reference sequence). The CDR3 spans 14 residues. V dropped 3 bases and J dropped 3 bases, with 12 bases sitting between them. CDR3 sequence (DNA): TGTGCCACCAGCAGGGTCCCCCCCAGCTACGAGCAGTACTTC. This encodes CATSRVPPSYEQYF. Drawing the rest from reference TRBV15 and TRBJ2-7, the complete variable domain is DAMVIQNPRYQVTQFGKPVTLSCSQTLNHNVMYWYQQKSSQAPKLLFHYYDKDFNNEADTPDNFQSRRPNTSFCFLDIRSPGLGDTAMYLCATSRVPPSYEQYFGPGTRLTVT.

CDR3 amino acids: CASSGTGLQETQYF. The CDR3 DNA follows: TGTGCCAGCAGTGGAACAGGGTTGCAAGAGACCCAGTACTTC. This sequence joins TRBV2 and TRBJ2-5; tentatively, D is TRBD1 (6 bases). Germline V lookup: CDR1 SNHLY, CDR2 FYNNEI. This CDR3 region has 14 residues. Trimming took off 4 bases at V and 2 bases at J, with 11 bases between the two ends. Full variable domain (outside the CDR3, taken from reference TRBV2 and TRBJ2-5): EPEVTQTPSHQVTQMGQEVILRCVPISNHLYFYWYRQILGQKVEFLVSFYNNEISEKSEIFDDQFSVERPDGSNFTLKIRSTKLEDSAMYFCASSGTGLQETQYFGPGTRLLVL.

The chain recombines TRBV6-5 with TRBJ1-2, with a possible D match to TRBD1 (6 bases). V shed 8 bases and J shed 3 bases, with 16 bases lying between them. This CDR3 contains 14 residues. Germline CDR1 and CDR2: MNHEY and SVGAGI. The CDR3 loop reads CASSQGKRYYGYTF. CDR3 sequence (DNA): TGTGCCAGCTCTCAGGGGAAGCGGTACTATGGCTACACCTTC.